A selection of T cell receptor beta chains follows, all from one sample in a study of blood T cell repertoires in COVID-19. Generated by immunoSEQ multiplex PCR, the TCRdb table keeps only in-frame clones and is missing some. The sample records more than 100,000 clones, about four fifths being singletons. The sequenced sample consisted of PBMCs or T cells enriched from blood (not recorded which). All receptors derive from a woman aged 25 to 39 who had recovered from COVID-19. Both conserved end residues are part of each CDR3. The order of the fields is clone size, V gene, J gene, D gene, CDR3 protein, CDR3 DNA. A D gene is named only where the DNA matches it firmly. Not all rows give a size; the values are once, few, many and, for expanded clones, a class.

>few|TRBV7-2|TRBJ2-6|.
CASRRTAGANVLTF
TGTGCCAGCAGAAGGACAGCCGGGGCCAACGTCCTGACTTTC
>.|TRBV7-9|TRBJ2-7|.
CASSLFQGREQYF
TGTGCCAGCAGCTTATTTCAGGGGCGTGAGCAGTACTTC
>.|TRBV5-5|TRBJ2-3|TRBD2
CASSLGDYTQYF
TGTGCCAGCAGCTTGGGGGACTACACGCAGTATTTT
>few|TRBV24-1|TRBJ2-1|.
CATSSLREVDEQFF
TGTGCCACCAGCTCCCTGAGGGAGGTAGATGAGCAGTTCTTC
>.|TRBV10-1|TRBJ1-2|.
CASSEDSYGYTF
TGCGCCAGCAGTGAGGACAGCTATGGCTACACCTTC
>.|TRBV18|TRBJ2-7|TRBD1
CASSPRQGGHYEQYF
TGTGCCAGCTCACCACGACAGGGGGGACACTACGAGCAGTACTTC
>once|TRBV27|TRBJ2-7|.
CASSLSIGSPYEQYF
TGTGCCAGCAGTTTATCGATAGGGAGTCCCTACGAGCAGTACTTC
>.|TRBV30|TRBJ2-7|TRBD1
CAWTGTGGYEQYF
TGTGCCTGGACCGGGACAGGGGGATACGAGCAGTACTTC
>once|TRBV10-3|TRBJ1-5|TRBD1
CASRDRDNQPQHF
TGTGCCAGCCGGGACAGGGACAATCAGCCCCAGCATTTT
>.|TRBV28|TRBJ2-6|.
CASSFTRSGANVLTF
TGTGCCAGCAGTTTTACGAGGTCTGGGGCCAACGTCCTGACTTTC
>few|TRBV29-1|TRBJ1-2|.
CSVKQGNYGYTF
TGCAGCGTTAAACAGGGAAACTATGGCTACACCTTC
>.|TRBV7-8|TRBJ2-4|.
CASSLDLGQNIQYF
TGTGCCAGCAGCTTAGACCTAGGCCAAAACATTCAGTACTTC
>.|TRBV7-3|TRBJ2-3|TRBD2
CASSLTGTSGRTDTQYF
TGTGCCAGCAGCTTAACGGGGACTAGCGGGAGGACAGATACGCAGTATTTT
>.|TRBV18|TRBJ1-5|.
CASSPRADSNQPQHF
TGTGCCAGCTCACCACGAGCCGATAGCAATCAGCCCCAGCATTTT
>.|TRBV5-5|TRBJ2-2|TRBD2
CASSLVQYGAGVRRTGELFF
TGTGCCAGCAGCTTGGTGCAATACGGAGCGGGAGTGAGGAGGACCGGGGAGCTGTTTTTT
>.|TRBV28|TRBJ2-7|.
CASRDPLGSEQYF
TGTGCCAGCAGGGATCCCTTGGGCTCCGAGCAGTACTTC
>.|TRBV11-2|TRBJ2-1|.
CASSLGGTQGFF
TGTGCCAGCAGCTTAGGGGGGACTCAAGGGTTCTTC
>.|TRBV6-5|TRBJ1-6|TRBD1
CASGYGDRGSPLHF
TGTGCCAGCGGGTACGGGGACAGAGGCTCACCCCTCCACTTT
>.|TRBV19|TRBJ1-2|.
CASSRGRDGYTF
TGTGCCAGTAGTAGAGGGAGGGATGGCTACACCTTC